These 14 T cell receptor beta chains were sequenced from one sample in a study of T cell responses to AZD1222 COVID-19 vaccine. Clones were read by immunoSEQ multiplex PCR, and TCRdb kept only the in-frame ones, dropping some. The sample holds about 130,000 clones, 80% to 95% seen once. The sample was peripheral blood, taken 28 days after the second AZD1222 dose. The receptors shown here come from an adult who received the AZD1222 COVID-19 vaccine.

This chain links TRBV6-5 with TRBJ2-1, with 8 bases aligning to TRBD2. This CDR3 has 12 amino acids. Trimming removed 7 bases from V and 6 bases from J; junction bases left unmatched: 2. The germline V gene encodes CDR1 MNHEY and CDR2 SVGAGI. CDR3 nucleotides: TGTGCCAGCACCGGACTAGCCAATGAGCAGTTCTTC. Protein: CASTGLANEQFF.

This sequence joins TRBV9 and TRBJ2-1; TRBD2 matches at 7 bases. Germline-derived CDR1 and CDR2 are SGDLS and YYNGEE. V lost 0 bases and J lost 9; bases outside the gene matches: 9. The CDR3 has 15 amino acids. CDR3 sequence reads: CASSVETSEMGEQFF. CDR3 sequence (DNA): TGTGCCAGCAGCGTAGAAACTAGCGAGATGGGTGAGCAGTTCTTC.

The chain couples TRBV12-5 to TRBJ2-7; a possible D gene is TRBD2 (6 bases). Germline V gene sequence: CDR1 LGHNT, CDR2 FRNRAP. Between the trimmed V and J ends, which lost 5 bases and 6 bases, there was a span of 23 bases. This CDR3 is 16 amino acids long. Here the CDR3 reads CASGPQGGDSVGEQYF. CDR3 DNA sequence: TGTGCTAGTGGTCCCCAGGGTGGGGACTCCGTCGGCGAGCAGTACTTC.

This chain connects TRBV15 to TRBJ1-1; TRBD1 might be the D (5 bases). The CDR3 covers 15 residues. Germline CDR1 LNHNV, CDR2 YYDKDF (reference sequence). The V gene lost 0 bases and the J gene lost 1 base, with 9 bases spanning the gap. The CDR3 sequence is CATSRDGTQNTEAFF. The CDR3 DNA reads as TGTGCCACCAGCAGAGACGGGACTCAGAACACTGAAGCTTTCTTT.

V is TRBV3-1 (or the pseudogene TRBV3-2) and J is TRBJ1-4; TRBD1 matches at 9 bases. CDR3 length: 15 amino acids. The germline V gene has CDR1 LGHDT and CDR2 YNNKEL (reference sequence). The ends lost 5 bases at V and 8 bases at J; junction bases unmatched: 9. The CDR3 sequence is CASSSPGQGREKLFF. The CDR3, as DNA: TGTGCCAGCAGCTCTCCGGGACAGGGCCGAGAAAAACTGTTTTTT.

V and J are TRBV20-1 and TRBJ1-6; no reliable D call. V gave up 3 bases and J gave up 0 bases, with 3 bases separating them. The germline V gene encodes CDR1 DFQATT and CDR2 SNEGSKA (reference sequence). CDR3 length equals 13 residues. The CDR3, as DNA: TGCAGTGCTAGTACCTCCTATAATTCACCCCTCCACTTT. Amino acids: CSASTSYNSPLHF.

V and J are TRBV12-3 or TRBV12-4 and TRBJ2-7; 8 bases align to TRBD2. Losses at the gene ends were 6 bases for V and 7 bases for J; bases not matched to a gene: 8. The CDR3 consists of 13 residues. The CDR3 is CASSLSGRGEQYF. DNA of the CDR3: TGTGCCAGCAGCCTCAGCGGGAGAGGGGAGCAGTACTTC.

This sequence joins TRBV7-3 and TRBJ2-1, with 7 bases aligning to TRBD2. The CDR3 contains 14 residues. V lost 5 bases to trimming and J lost 6 bases; unmatched junction nucleotides: 7. The germline V gene encodes CDR1 SGHTA and CDR2 FQGTGA. Here the CDR3 reads CASSPGLEFNEQFF. The CDR3 DNA is TGTGCCAGCAGCCCTGGACTAGAATTCAATGAGCAGTTCTTC.

This rearrangement joins TRBV7-3 to TRBJ2-2; D is ambiguous. The V end lost 4 bases, the J end lost 4 bases, and 7 bases lay between the germline ends. CDR1 is SGHTA and CDR2 is FQGTGA in the germline V gene. The CDR3 runs to 13 residues. The CDR3 protein is CASSSSTTGELFF. The DNA for the CDR3 is TGTGCCAGCAGCTCAAGTACCACCGGGGAGCTGTTTTTT.

This chain joins TRBV4-3 and TRBJ1-4; D is perhaps TRBD1 (5 bases). V dropped 3 bases and J dropped 2 bases, with 7 bases sitting between them. The CDR3 consists of 14 residues. CDR1 and CDR2 (germline): LGHNA, YSLEER. The CDR3 sequence is CASSQGETNEKLFF. CDR3 sequence (DNA): TGCGCCAGCAGCCAGGGGGAGACTAATGAAAAACTGTTTTTT.

This chain connects TRBV29-1 to TRBJ1-1, with D perhaps matching TRBD1 (5 bases). This CDR3 is built from 13 residues. Germline V gene data show CDR1 as SQVTM and CDR2 as ANQGSEA. The V end lost 6 bases, the J end lost 2 bases, and 13 bases lay between the germline ends. The CDR3 protein is CSVPRDGNTEAFF. Written as DNA, the CDR3 is TGCAGCGTCCCCCGGGACGGAAACACTGAAGCTTTCTTT.

The chain recombines TRBV5-1 with TRBJ2-1; no clear D gene. The CDR3 length is 13 residues. Germline CDR1 SGHRS, CDR2 YFSETQ. V was cut by 5 bases and J by 5 bases, with 11 bases left in between. The CDR3 DNA reads as TGCGCCAGCAGGAAAGGCGATAACAATGAGCAGTTCTTC. This encodes CASRKGDNNEQFF.

CDR3: CASSLAGLAGGVGTDTQYF. The CDR3 DNA is TGTGCCAGCAGCTTGGCCGGACTAGCGGGAGGGGTGGGGACAGATACGCAGTATTTT. The rearrangement uses TRBV5-4 and TRBJ2-3, with 15 bases identical to TRBD2. Germline CDR1 and CDR2: SGHNT and YYREEE (reference sequence). V was pared by 0 bases and J by 3 bases, with 8 bases of the junction left unmatched. This CDR3 has 19 amino acids.

The rearrangement joins TRBV28 to TRBJ1-6; possible D gene TRBD1, 5 bases. The V gene lost 5 bases and the J gene lost 10 bases, with 15 bases spanning the gap. Germline-derived CDR1 and CDR2 are MDHEN and SYDVKM. This CDR3 has 14 amino acids. CDR3 region: CASSRGVGKSPLHF. The CDR3 nucleotides are TGTGCCAGCAGTCGAGGGGTTGGGAAATCACCCCTCCACTTT.